These T cell receptor beta chains were read from a single sample in a study of T cells after somatic rescue of genetic block. TCRdb keeps only in-frame clones here, not all; method: immunoSEQ multiplex PCR. The sample has 70,000 to 85,000 clones, roughly 90% seen once. The sequenced sample was peripheral blood mononuclear cells (PBMCs). All receptors come from a man aged 30-40 years. Each CDR3 is given without its conserved first and last residue. Each record gives: J gene, V gene, CDR3 protein.

TRBJ2-1	TRBV6-1	ASSEVGTTYNEQF
TRBJ2-5	TRBV9	ASSVSVNRGVGQETQY
TRBJ2-7	TRBV7-8	ASSSRNAEGEQY
TRBJ2-7	TRBV9	ASSVSWEPGNYEQY
TRBJ2-5	TRBV5-6	ASSSLGVGETQY
TRBJ1-5	TRBV30	AWSVDRNQPQH
TRBJ2-5	TRBV5-1	ASSRRGIQETQY
TRBJ1-5	TRBV28	ASSPRTVYSNQPQH
TRBJ2-2	TRBV7-6	ASSLRTGTGELF
TRBJ1-1	TRBV18	ASSPRRGLLNTEAF
TRBJ1-1	TRBV6-1	ASSEAWVNTEAF
TRBJ2-7	TRBV5-1	ASSQRTGASEQY
TRBJ2-7	TRBV11-2	ASSLDQGSSYEQY
TRBJ1-2	TRBV29-1	SVEGGTGGWGYT
TRBJ2-1	TRBV11-3	ASSFAGYNEQF
TRBJ1-2	TRBV21-1	ASSKESGPPAAYGYT
TRBJ2-5	TRBV20-1	SAEFSETQY
TRBJ2-3	TRBV9	ASSVHGTGGTDTQY
TRBJ2-7	TRBV5-1	ASSLARGNEQY
TRBJ2-7	TRBV6-1	ACGGRSYEQY
TRBJ2-7	TRBV9	ASSAYQGPYEQY
TRBJ1-4	TRBV5-1	ASSFTGRGEKLF
TRBJ2-5	TRBV19	ASSARKEFGTGYETQY
TRBJ1-1	TRBV6-1	ASSEAGQGAIEAF
TRBJ2-1	TRBV7-9	ASSPTGTRGNEQF
TRBJ2-7	TRBV27	ASSLSRGGVEQY
TRBJ2-3	TRBV5-1	ASMGAHRELADTQY
TRBJ1-2	TRBV6-1	ASSGTQGYGYT
TRBJ2-1	TRBV27	ASSFLAGGPYEQF
TRBJ2-6	TRBV28	ASSGGGPLSGANVLT
TRBJ2-7	TRBV7-9	ASASAYEQY
TRBJ1-5	TRBV7-9	ASSLGGGSGNQPQH
TRBJ1-1	TRBV10-3	AIKGTGNTEAF
TRBJ1-1	TRBV19	ASSARQGSNTEAF
TRBJ2-1	TRBV11-3	ASSFGTGYNEQF
TRBJ1-1	TRBV7-3	ASSLVYGTEAF
TRBJ2-7	TRBV7-9	ASSWQTGYEQY
TRBJ2-3	TRBV7-9	ASSLAGVTDTQY
TRBJ2-3	TRBV5-5	ASSPWTSVTDTQY
TRBJ1-1	TRBV5-1	ASSLGTTAGTSEAF
TRBJ1-4	TRBV2	ASSEVGEKLF
TRBJ2-7	TRBV27	ASSRSRGNEQY
TRBJ2-7	TRBV11-2	ASSLGVGWNEQY
TRBJ2-7	TRBV7-9	ASSWGGHEQY
TRBJ2-3	TRBV27	ASSMGRSGSDTQY
TRBJ2-1	TRBV2	ASSVSLGAGNERF
TRBJ2-4	TRBV2	ASGAENIQY
TRBJ2-7	TRBV6-6	ASSILRTGGNEQY
TRBJ1-1	TRBV4-3	ASSRLGTGQTEAF
TRBJ2-7	TRBV5-8	ASSLRGNYEQY
TRBJ2-1	TRBV19	ASSIDPTAYNEQF
TRBJ1-2	TRBV5-6	ASSSPGAWAELANYGYT
TRBJ2-7	TRBV19	ASSIQLASEQY
TRBJ2-2	TRBV11-2	ASSLGAGGHTGELF
TRBJ2-3	TRBV7-9	ASSFGEDTQY
TRBJ1-4	TRBV25-1	ASSDPRGATNEKLF
TRBJ2-6	TRBV28	ASSQGTPLHSGANVLT